What follows is one TCR beta chain and its context. What it binds is not known. The junction departs from the called germline gene at one end, perhaps through a read error. These data belong to a study of early T cells in non-severe SARS-CoV-2 infection. Study-level information: Bulk RNA taken from unsorted whole blood was sequenced, leaving chains unpaired. Study-wide results and caveats: Sequences matched to VDJdb favored anti-spike CD8 responses, while private and CD4 specificities were missed.

Attachment of unique molecular identifiers was made to individual cDNA molecules. TCRdb fed the 5' RACE reads into MiXCR, producing one record per CDR3 protein. The data show tens of thousands of distinct CDR3 sequences, with approximately 9.2% seen just once and roughly an eighth held by the top ten. The CDR3 is made up of 16 amino acids. Germline-derived CDR1 and CDR2 are LGHNA and YSLEER. This chain joins TRBV4-3 and TRBJ1-4; weak D call: TRBD1 (5 bases). The source is an adult who was a healthcare worker with PCR-confirmed SARS-CoV-2 infection or an uninfected control (not recorded which). The specimen was whole blood. CDR3 in amino acids: CASSQAGLGGAEKLFF. The CDR3 DNA follows: TGCGCCAGCAGTCAAGCAGGACTAGGCGGGGCTGAAAAACTGTTTTTT.